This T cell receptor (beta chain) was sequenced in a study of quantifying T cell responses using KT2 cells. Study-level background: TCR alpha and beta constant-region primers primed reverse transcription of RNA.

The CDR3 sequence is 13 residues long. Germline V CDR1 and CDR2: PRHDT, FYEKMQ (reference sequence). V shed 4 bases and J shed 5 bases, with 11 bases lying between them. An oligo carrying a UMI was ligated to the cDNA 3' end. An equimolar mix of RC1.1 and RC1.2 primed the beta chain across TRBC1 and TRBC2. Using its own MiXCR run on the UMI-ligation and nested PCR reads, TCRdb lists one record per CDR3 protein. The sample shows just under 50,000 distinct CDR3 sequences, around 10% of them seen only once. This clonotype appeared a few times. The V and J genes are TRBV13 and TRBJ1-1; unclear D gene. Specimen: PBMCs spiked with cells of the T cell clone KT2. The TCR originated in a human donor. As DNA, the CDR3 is TGTGCCAGCAGCTCAATCACCGGGACTGAAGCTTTCTTT. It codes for CASSSITGTEAFF.